These 10 T cell receptor beta chains came from one sample sequenced in a study of primary melanoma T cells and metastatic recurrence. Using immunoSEQ multiplex PCR, the repertoire was profiled, and TCRdb retains in-frame clones only, with some absent. Of around 300 clones listed, around 82% are singletons. The sample was melanoma tumor tissue. Receptor source: a human donor with melanoma.

The rearrangement links TRBV19 to TRBJ2-3, with 7 nucleotides matching TRBD1. CDR1 LNHDA and CDR2 SQIVND come from the germline V gene (reference sequence). The CDR3 is 13 residues long. With V trimmed by 5 bases and J by 5 bases, 4 bases remained unmatched. The DNA of the CDR3 is TGTGCCAGTAGTTCAACAGGGGAAGATACGCAGTATTTT. This gives the protein CASSSTGEDTQYF.

This clone was found a few times. Distinct nucleotide sequences in the sample also encode this CDR3. This sequence joins TRBV14 and TRBJ2-7; D unresolved. Trimming removed 2 bases from V and 3 bases from J, with 11 bases in between. Germline loops: CDR1 SGHDN, CDR2 FVKESK. The CDR3 covers 14 residues. The CDR3 DNA reads as TGTGCCAGCAGCCAAAATCAAAACAGCTACGAGCAGTACTTC. Translating gives CASSQNQNSYEQYF. Full variable domain (remainder filled in from reference TRBV14 and TRBJ2-7): EAGVTQFPSHSVIEKGQTVTLRCDPISGHDNLYWYRRVMGKEIKFLLHFVKESKQDESGMPNNRFLAERTGGTYSTLKVQPAELEDSGVYFCASSQNQNSYEQYFGPGTRLTVT.

The rearrangement links TRBV10-1 to TRBJ2-5; D might be TRBD1 (6 bases). The CDR3 runs to 13 residues. Per germline, CDR1 WNHNN and CDR2 SYGVQD (reference sequence). Trimming took 4 bases from V and 5 from J, leaving 11 bases between them. CDR3 sequence (DNA): TGCGCCAGCAGTGCTGCAGGGGTTGAGACCCAGTACTTC. Amino acid sequence: CASSAAGVETQYF.

V usage is TRBV6-8 and J usage is TRBJ2-1; D gene unclear. CDR1 MNHGY and CDR2 SAAAGT come from the germline V gene. CDR3 length: 16 residues. Trimming left V 2 bases short and J 0 bases short, with 11 bases between. The CDR3 loop reads CASSYRLPGSYNEQFF. As DNA, the CDR3 is TGTGCCAGCAGTTACAGGCTACCGGGCTCCTACAATGAGCAGTTCTTC.

The V call is TRBV7-8, the J call TRBJ1-2, with 8 bases lining up with TRBD1. In germline, CDR1 is SGHVS, CDR2 FQNEAQ. There are 13 residues in the CDR3. J was trimmed by 5 bases and V by 5 bases; bases with no gene match: 4. The CDR3 is CASSPDRGYGYTF. DNA of the CDR3: TGTGCCAGCAGCCCCGACAGGGGTTATGGCTACACCTTC. Based on the CDR3 plus reference TRBV7-8 and TRBJ1-2, the full variable domain is GAGVSQSPRYKVAKRGQDVALRCDPISGHVSLFWYQQALGQGPEFLTYFQNEAQLDKSGLPSDRFFAERPEGSVSTLKIQRTQQEDSAVYLCASSPDRGYGYTFGSGTRLTVV.

V and J are TRBV7-5 and TRBJ2-5; TRBD1 reflects the table's D call only, with no check against the DNA. TRBV7-5 is classified as a pseudogene. The CDR3 has 16 residues. The CDR3: CASSLGNSRWEETQYF. In DNA form, the CDR3 reads TGTGCCAGCAGCTTAGGAAACAGTAGGTGGGAAGAGACCCAGTACTTC.

The chain combines TRBV10-3 with TRBJ1-2, with D possibly TRBD1 on 5 matching bases. V was pared by 4 bases and J by 5 bases, with 14 bases between. The germline CDR1 and CDR2 sequences are ENHRY and SYGVKD. The CDR3 runs 14 residues. The CDR3 nucleotides are TGTGCCATCAGTGGGACAACAGAAGATTATGGCTACACCTTC. It codes for CAISGTTEDYGYTF.

The chain combines TRBV6-8 with TRBJ2-1; 9 bases fit TRBD2. V shed 0 bases and J 4 bases; nucleotides not matched to a gene: 1. CDR1 and CDR2 from the germline V gene are MNHGY and SAAAGT. CDR3 length equals 15 residues. CDR3 nucleotide sequence: TGTGCCAGCAGTTACTCTAGCGGGGGTTACAATGAGCAGTTCTTC. Its protein is CASSYSSGGYNEQFF.

This clone was detected only once. V usage is TRBV29-1 and J usage is TRBJ2-3, with 7 bases identical to TRBD1. The CDR3 loop spans 13 amino acids. Per the germline V gene, CDR1 is SQVTM and CDR2 is ANQGSEA. V lost 3 bases and J lost 6; bases outside the gene matches: 6. The CDR3 nucleotides are TGCAGCGTTGATCTAAGGGGACAGGATACGCAGTATTTT. Encoded protein: CSVDLRGQDTQYF.

Here the CDR3 reads CASSLSPAENTIYF. The CDR3 DNA sequence: TGTGCCAGCAGCTTAAGCCCAGCTGAAAACACCATATATTTT. The chain recombines TRBV11-3 with TRBJ1-3; D is undetermined. The germline V gene encodes CDR1 SGHNT and CDR2 YENEEA. V was shortened by 2 bases and J by 6 bases, with 11 bases between the two germline ends. The length of the CDR3 is 14 residues. Full variable domain (rest looked up from reference TRBV11-3 and TRBJ1-3): EAGVVQSPRYKIIEKKQPVAFWCNPISGHNTLYWYLQNLGQGPELLIRYENEEAVDDSQLPKDRFSAERLKGVDSTLKIQPAELGDSAVYLCASSLSPAENTIYFGEGSWLTVV.